What follows describes a single TCR beta chain. As handled by the study authors: Reference gene primer amplification gave nucleated cell count estimates. Only in-frame clones appear in the TCRdb table, and some are missing; sequencing was by immunoSEQ multiplex PCR. That table gives V, J and clone size, and the DNA gave D and trimming. Among 80,000 to 100,000 clones, almost 80% were seen once, and the ten largest hold 15% to 20%. With V trimmed by 2 bases and J by 8 bases, 5 bases remained unmatched. The CDR3 sequence is 13 residues long. This sample was included in a study of blood T cell repertoires in COVID-19. Study background: Both acute and convalescent COVID-19 samples were obtained from the United States, Italy and Spain. PBMCs, B-cell-depleted T cells, or T cells were the source of the cDNA or gDNA that made up the material.

This clonotype was sampled from a human donor in a cohort sampled during active COVID-19. The J gene is TRBJ1-2, the V gene TRBV12-3 or TRBV12-4, with 7 bases lining up with TRBD1. Material: peripheral blood. The CDR3 DNA reads TGTGCCAGCAGTTTAAAGGGGGCAGGGGGCTACACCTTC. This gives the protein CASSLKGAGGYTF.